This T cell receptor beta chain was found in a study of T cells in tuberculosis. On the study more broadly: Blood was taken before or within 7 days of anti-tuberculosis therapy. Findings and caveats of the study: Smaller alpha distances in active tuberculosis partly reflected shorter CDR3-alpha lengths. GMM-specific TCRs were nearer to active tuberculosis alpha repertoires, suggesting expansion.

The germline V and J ends were trimmed by 0 bases and 4 bases, with 6 bases remaining between them. Germline V gene sequence: CDR1 MNHEY, CDR2 SVGAGI. CDR3 length equals 13 residues. As to time point: new active TB diagnosis, blood taken before or within 7 days of starting treatment. Confirmation came from sputum smear and/or culture positivity for M. tuberculosis. Using immunoSEQ multiplex PCR, the repertoire was profiled, and TCRdb retains in-frame clones only, with some absent. The sample has tens of thousands of clones, 87% seen once; the top ten hold 5% to 6.5%. A remark on this clone: Its cognate antigen is unknown.

The specimen comprised PBMCs, sampled at tuberculosis diagnosis. The receptor comes from an adult with tuberculosis. The chain has TRBV6-5 and TRBJ1-1; maybe TRBD1 (5 bases). The CDR3 DNA follows: TGTGCCAGCAGTTACTCCGGGGGCACTGAAGCTTTCTTT. Protein sequence: CASSYSGGTEAFF.